Listed below are T cell receptor beta chains from one sample, sequenced in a study of T cells after yellow fever vaccination. TCRdb processed the 5' RACE reads anew with MiXCR; each CDR3 protein has one entry. The sample records approximately 300,000 distinct CDR3 sequences, roughly 8.7% being singletons. Material: PBMCs, obtained on the day of the first yellow fever vaccination. The receptors stem from a man aged 18 to 30 who received the YFV17D yellow fever vaccine. CDR3s include the opening cysteine and the closing phenylalanine or tryptophan. A D gene is named only where the DNA matches it firmly. Not every row has a clone size; where given, it reads once, few, many or a size class.

V,D,size,J,DNA,CDR3
TRBV20-1,.,.,TRBJ2-4,TGCAGTGCGCTCCTTCTGAGAAAAACCGACAGCCGAATTAAAAACATTCAGTACTTC,CSALLLRKTDSRIKNIQYF
TRBV7-6,.,few,TRBJ2-1,TGTGCCAGCAGCTTGGGGTTTAGCTACAATGAGCAGTTCTTC,CASSLGFSYNEQFF
TRBV4-3,.,many,TRBJ1-1,TGCGCCAGCAGCCAAGATCTCCACAGCTTGATCACTGAAGCTTTCTTT,CASSQDLHSLITEAFF
TRBV20-1,TRBD1,.,TRBJ2-1,TGCAGTGCTCAGCGGACAGGGGCACATGAGCAGTTCTTC,CSAQRTGAHEQFF
TRBV4-1,.,many,TRBJ1-6,TGCGCCAGCAGCCGAGACTCTTCGGAGGTACTCCTCCACTTT,CASSRDSSEVLLHF
TRBV7-6,.,few,TRBJ1-5,TGTGCCAGCAGCTTTGGGCTCGGGAATCAGCCCCAGCATTTT,CASSFGLGNQPQHF
TRBV6-1,.,few,TRBJ1-2,TGTGCCAGCAAATTCGGGGGGTCCAGCTATTATGGCTACACCTTC,CASKFGGSSYYGYTF
TRBV4-1,TRBD1,many,TRBJ1-6,TGCGCCAGCTCGGTTACACAGGGGAATTCACCCCTCCACTTT,CASSVTQGNSPLHF
TRBV7-9,.,many,TRBJ2-5,TGTGCCAGCAGCAGCGCCGGGGATCGTGAGACCCAGTACTTC,CASSSAGDRETQYF
TRBV6-5,.,few,TRBJ2-3,TGTGCCAGCAGTTACTCGGTAGGGGGGGAGCTCACAGATACGCAGTATTTT,CASSYSVGGELTDTQYF
TRBV9,.,many,TRBJ2-3,TGTGCCAGCAGCGTAGGAACGACCGACACAGATACGCAGTATTTT,CASSVGTTDTDTQYF
TRBV7-3,.,many,TRBJ2-2,TGTGCCAGCAGCCAGAAGGGGGGGAACACCGGGGAGCTGTTTTTT,CASSQKGGNTGELFF
TRBV7-6,.,few,TRBJ2-1,TGTGCCAGCAGCTTAGGCCTGCCTAGCTCCTACAATGAGCAGTTCTTC,CASSLGLPSSYNEQFF
TRBV20-1,.,.,TRBJ1-2,TGCAGTGCTAGCGGCCGTCTGGAAAACTATGGCTACACCTTC,CSASGRLENYGYTF
TRBV4-1,.,.,TRBJ1-5,TGCGCCAGCAGTTTGTCAGGGGCTGATCAGCCCCAGCATTTT,CASSLSGADQPQHF
TRBV2,.,many,TRBJ1-6,TGTGCCAGCAGCCGGGGACGGTATTATAATTCACCCCTCCACTTT,CASSRGRYYNSPLHF